This T cell receptor (beta chain) was recovered during a study of blood T cell repertoires in COVID-19. As for the study in general: Samples representing acute and convalescent COVID-19 were sourced from the United States, Italy and Spain. From T cells, B-cell-depleted T cells, or PBMCs came the material, which was cDNA or gDNA.

V lost 4 bases and J lost 1, with 7 bases in between. Germline CDR1 and CDR2: ENHRY and SYGVKD. This CDR3 is 13 amino acids long. Authors' data handling: Reference gene primer amplification in the assay estimated nucleated cell counts. Generated by immunoSEQ multiplex PCR, the TCRdb table keeps only in-frame clones and is missing some. That table is the source of V, J and clone size, and D and trimming were worked out from the DNA. This table holds 90,000 to 150,000 clones, approximately 80% found once. Specimen: peripheral blood. This chain connects TRBV10-3 to TRBJ1-1; the D gene is possibly TRBD1 (5 bases). The clonotype comes from a woman aged 80 or over with acute or convalescent COVID-19. The CDR3 here is CAISVQENTEAFF. CDR3 bases: TGTGCCATCAGTGTACAGGAGAACACTGAAGCTTTCTTT.